This TCR beta chain was obtained from a study of vaccination and CD4 T cells after COVID-19 (dated by TCRdb to the early 2020s). Broadly, across the study: Convalescent patients had a positive SARS-CoV-2 result on nasal swab PCR, and of these patients, some 10 had mild disease and one had severe disease. The convalescent cohort comprised six males and four females, including two Hispanic individuals, seven Caucasians, two Asians and one multiracial person. Each participant got two doses of either the Pfizer-BioNTech BNT162b2 vaccine (n=8) or the Moderna mRNA-1273 vaccine (n=2). Post-COVID blood samples from convalescent patients were collected a median of around 100 days after diagnosis, with a range of 35 to 161 days. Post-vaccine blood samples were obtained a median of about 72 days after the second vaccine dose, with a range of 14 to 241 days. The cultures were stimulated with overlapping spike peptide pools from SARS-CoV-2 and from the common cold coronaviruses HCoV-NL63, HCoV-OC43 and HCoV-229E. As controls, cultures received a CEFX viral epitope pool (the positive control), an HIV-1 Nef peptide pool (the negative control), or no peptide at all. In ten to eleven COVID-19 convalescent patients and a handful of infection-naive healthy vaccine recipients, the spike-specific CD4+ TCR repertoire before mRNA vaccination was compared with the repertoire after mRNA vaccination.

According to the germline V gene, CDR1 reads LGHNA and CDR2 reads YNFKEQ. Reading from cysteine to phenylalanine, the CDR3 counts 13 amino acids. Only the CDR3 DNA stays, 39 bases, in frame from base 1. V is clipped by 2 bases and J by 10 bases, and the sequence between their germline boundaries is 12 bases long. Comment on this clonotype: Its antigen is still unknown. Base quality data are lacking; no much larger clone is found one base away.

The meaning of the sample's treatment or condition label: roughly 10-day PBMC culture with coronavirus spike peptide pools or control peptides (ViraFEST assay). To expand antigen-specific T cells with peptide pools and then pick out the expanded clonotypes through TCR sequencing, the study relied on the ViraFEST assay. The convalescent patients' positive SARS-CoV-2 PCR tests were from March to December 2020, which was before the Alpha, Beta and Delta variants emerged in the United States. Each well held around 2 million PBMCs cultured in IMDM containing around 5% human AB serum and roughly 10 IU/ml IL-2, with 10 ug/ml peptide pools added. On days 3 and 7, half of the culture medium was replaced with fresh IL-2-containing medium. After approximately eleven days of culture, CD4+ T cells were isolated by negative selection using the EasySep CD4+ T cell isolation kit. PBMCs were separated from whole blood using Ficoll-Paque Plus gradient centrifugation and then either used fresh or cryopreserved at -140C. Triplicate wells were generally used for each culture condition.

Libraries came from PCR. DNA from cultured CD4+ T cells underwent TCR sequencing with the Oncomine TCR Beta short-read assay at the Johns Hopkins FTIC core. Genomic DNA was extracted from the cultured CD4+ T cells with the QIAamp micro DNA kit. Oncomine TCR Beta libraries from cultured CD4+ T cells were pooled with unique dual indexes and sequenced on an Illumina iSeq 100. In the source study's methods: Non-productive sequences were removed, and CDR3s that did not start with C, did not end with F or W, or were shorter than 7 amino acids were discarded. Antigen-specific clonotypes were identified using the MANAFEST web application through comparison of peptide-stimulated wells with reference and other culture wells. An FDR below 0.05, an odds ratio above 5, and a productive frequency above 0.1% in at least two of three replicate wells were required for clones to be considered positive. A clonotype was classed as cross-reactive if the clonotype showed significant expansion both in SARS-CoV-2 spike wells and in at least one common cold coronavirus spike condition. Levenshtein distances (stringdist) and unrooted phylogenetic trees (ape) in R version 3.6.1 were used to assess CDR3 homology. TCRdb passed the public sequencing reads through fastp at Q25 and MiXCR, retaining productive beta sequences. Rows matching on CDR3 protein sequence are summarized as one entry with the most common DNA and genes. The authors' filters were not applied to this entry. The sample table contains roughly 11,000 distinct CDR3 sequences; only one count was recorded for approximately 55% of them. The ten largest clones add up to approximately 30% of the sample.

Results and caveats for the whole study, not just this receptor: Among convalescent patients, a median approximately 88% of the SARS-CoV-2-reactive clones seen after vaccination appeared only after vaccination, which suggests priming specific to the vaccine. An increase in the median number of SARS-CoV-2-reactive clonotypes from approximately 20 after infection to roughly 39 after vaccination was observed, but the change was not found to be significant. Only a relatively small number of convalescent patients were included in the study, and early timepoints following natural infection were not analyzed. Nearly all vaccine-specific clones in convalescent patients (304 of 307) were mono-reactive for SARS-CoV-2 spike rather than cross-reactive with common cold coronaviruses.

The chain links TRBV4-2 with TRBJ2-1; the D region may be TRBD1 or TRBD2, each matching 7 bases equally. This TCR derives from a human donor who had recovered from COVID-19. The sequencing sample was made of CD4+ T cells from blood, cultured in vitro. The DNA reads as follows: TGTGCCAGCAGCCAATCAGGGGGGGACGAGCAGTTCTTC. Translated, this is CASSQSGGDEQFF.